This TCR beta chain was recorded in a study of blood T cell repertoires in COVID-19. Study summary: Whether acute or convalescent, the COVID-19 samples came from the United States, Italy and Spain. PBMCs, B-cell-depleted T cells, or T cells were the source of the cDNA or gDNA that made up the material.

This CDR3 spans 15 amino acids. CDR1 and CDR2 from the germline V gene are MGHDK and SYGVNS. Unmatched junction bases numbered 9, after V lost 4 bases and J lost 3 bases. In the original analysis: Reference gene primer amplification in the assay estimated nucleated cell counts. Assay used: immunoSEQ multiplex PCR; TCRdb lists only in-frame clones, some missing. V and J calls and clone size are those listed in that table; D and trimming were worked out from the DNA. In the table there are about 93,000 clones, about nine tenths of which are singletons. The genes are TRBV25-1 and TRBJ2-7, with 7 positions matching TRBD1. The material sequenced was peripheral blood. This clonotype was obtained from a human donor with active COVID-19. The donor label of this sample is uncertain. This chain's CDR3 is CASSVTGPYYYEQYF. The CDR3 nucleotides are TGTGCCAGCAGTGTGACAGGGCCCTATTACTACGAGCAGTACTTC.